This TCR beta chain was sequenced in a study of human thymus T cells. Study-wide points: As related research reported, thymic repertoires overlapped highly among unrelated individuals. Use of V and J genes seemed skewed within the thymic and blood repertoires.

Corrective cardiac operations yielded the resected thymus tissue. Details on this clone: Antigen specificity is unknown.

This CDR3 has 19 amino acids. Germline V gives CDR1 SGHNT, CDR2 YYREEE (reference sequence). The V segment lost 3 bases and the J segment 6 bases; nucleotides outside the gene matches: 13. Data came from immunoSEQ multiplex PCR; TCRdb stores just in-frame clones and leaves some out. Of tens of thousands of clones listed, 85% to 95% were seen once; the top ten hold 0.03% to 0.035%. Input material: thymus tissue. The chain couples TRBV5-4 to TRBJ2-1; 15 nucleotides match TRBD2. The receptor comes from a girl under three years old with a congenital heart defect but otherwise immunologically healthy. The DNA of the CDR3 is TGTGCCAGCAGCTGGGACGGACTAGCGGGAGGGCCCGTACCCAATGAGCAGTTCTTC. Amino acid sequence: CASSWDGLAGGPVPNEQFF.